Listed below are T cell receptor beta chains from one sample, sequenced in a study of Ad26.COV2.S vaccination and SARS-CoV-2 variants. The table came from immunoSEQ multiplex PCR; TCRdb's copy has only in-frame clones and leaves some out. The data contain hundreds of thousands of clones, 65% to 90% of them seen just once; the ten biggest clones take up roughly 10%. Sequenced material: peripheral blood, taken in a trial of Ad26.COV2.S vaccine versus placebo. The origin of the receptors is a person between 18 and 59 years old who received the Ad26.COV2.S COVID-19 vaccine or a placebo. The CDR3 runs from the conserved cysteine through the conserved F or W. The order of the fields is CDR3 protein, CDR3 DNA, clone size, D gene, J gene, V gene. D genes are given only for firm matches. The size entry is marked missing in some rows and otherwise reads once, few, many or a size class.

CASSVGAGVPGQYF TGTGCCAGCAGCGTGGGAGCGGGAGTTCCCGGGCAGTACTTC - TRBD2 TRBJ2-7 TRBV11-1
CASSSRGAYGYTF TGTGCCAGCAGTTCCAGGGGCGCATATGGCTACACCTTC - - TRBJ1-2 TRBV7-2
CASSPPGGNEQFF TGTGCCAGCAGCCCACCGGGAGGGAATGAGCAGTTCTTC - TRBD2 TRBJ2-1 TRBV7-6
CAISETGYYEKLFF TGTGCCATCAGTGAGACAGGGTATTACGAAAAACTGTTTTTT - - TRBJ1-4 TRBV10-3
CASSQTARFSYNEQFF TGTGCCAGCAGCCAGACCGCTAGATTCTCCTACAATGAGCAGTTCTTC - - TRBJ2-1 TRBV5-5
CASSKASQPQHF TGTGCCAGCTCCAAAGCCAGCCAGCCCCAGCATTTT - - TRBJ1-5 TRBV18
CASSYLDRTGELFF TGTGCCAGCAGTTACCTTGACAGGACCGGGGAGCTGTTTTTT - - TRBJ2-2 TRBV6-2/TRBV6-3
CAISETGQGHNEQYF TGTGCCATCAGTGAAACGGGACAGGGGCACAACGAGCAGTACTTC - TRBD1 TRBJ2-7 TRBV10-3
CASSLGTARLGYGYTF TGTGCCAGCAGCCTAGGGACAGCGAGGTTGGGCTATGGCTACACCTTC once TRBD1 TRBJ1-2 TRBV6-2/TRBV6-3
CAWIGPRTTEAFF TGTGCCTGGATCGGGCCCAGAACAACTGAAGCTTTCTTT - - TRBJ1-1 TRBV30
CASSSDRTYEQYF TGTGCCAGCAGCTCGGACAGGACCTACGAGCAGTACTTC few TRBD1 TRBJ2-7 TRBV6-5
CASSQGIYNSPLHF TGTGCCAGCAGCCAGGGAATCTATAATTCACCCCTCCACTTT - - TRBJ1-6 TRBV3-1/TRBV3-2
CASSEAHGETQYF TGTGCCAGCAGCGAAGCCCACGGAGAGACCCAGTACTTC once - TRBJ2-5 TRBV9
CASQAGMNTEAFF TGTGCCAGCCAGGCAGGGATGAACACTGAAGCTTTCTTT - - TRBJ1-1 TRBV2
CASSVGFTGTDTEAFF TGTGCCAGCAGCGTAGGATTCACAGGGACTGACACTGAAGCTTTCTTT - - TRBJ1-1 TRBV9
CASSWRGGTDTQYF TGTGCCAGCAGCTGGCGGGGAGGCACAGATACGCAGTATTTT - - TRBJ2-3 TRBV2